This T cell receptor beta chain appears in the sequencing data of a study of shared clonotypes between healthy human individuals (dated by TCRdb to about 2020). Looking at the study overall: The cohort comprised a couple of women and a few men aged 18 to 49 years. To estimate repertoire size and how much clonotype sharing occurs between individuals, the study deeply sequenced the blood TCR repertoires of roughly 5 healthy adults. For each donor, CD4 naive and CD4 memory were each given three plates, CD8 naive was given two plates, and CD8 memory was given one plate. Each donor's leukapheresis produced roughly between roughly 0.85 and 10 billion PBMCs. Different laboratories and diverse techniques were used to prepare libraries and sequence TCR repertoires, to increase sequencing depth and limit assay-specific biases.

Paper-wide results and their limitations: Pairwise subsampling led to the expectation that sequencing depth would affect the degree of clonotype sharing among donors. Estimated clonotype richness was generally larger for naive than for memory subsets. Compared with non-shared clonotypes, clonotypes shared by all four sorted-subset donors had higher generation probabilities. When a few donors were compared, the shared fraction of clonotypes was around 5.1% for naive CD4, around 3.5% for naive CD8, roughly 2.5% for memory CD4, and approximately 0.4% for memory CD8. Because the study included only a small number of donors, the genetic and exposure-history diversity represented was limited. Rarefaction of sorted-subset datasets indicated incomplete sequencing despite the large sequencing depth. Sampling was restricted to blood, and TCR repertoires in tissues likely differ from the TCR repertoires found in blood.

Using the deep immunoSEQ assay, TCR CDR3 regions were amplified from genomic DNA by multiplex PCR. For each cell subset, the extracted genomic DNA was distributed evenly across all wells of several immunoSEQ 96-well plates, and each plate served as one replicate. Each replicate PCR for sorted subsets received approximately 220 ng genomic DNA, equal to around 32,000 T cell genomes. Purified libraries were quantified with a Qubit 3.0 fluorometer, sized on a Bioanalyzer 2100, and re-quantified with the KAPA Library Quantification kit. Every immunoSEQ 96-well plate was sequenced on a separate single-read 150-cycle Illumina NextSeq 550 flow cell. The study's processing was this. The immunoSEQ output contained only junctional sequences without quality scores, so filtering could not match that applied to full-length reads. To assign V/J genes and CDR3, sequences were annotated against IMGT germline references using PyIR, a Python wrapper for IgBLAST v1.9. Reads with weak V/J assignments (E-value above 1e-6), missing CDR3, stop codons, out-of-frame junctions, or ambiguous translated residues were removed. V3J clonotypes were defined as sequences sharing the same inferred V gene, J gene, and CDR3 amino acid sequence. The percentage overlap between two repertoires was calculated by dividing the number of shared unique clonotypes by the size of the smaller repertoire. Richness of each repertoire was evaluated using RTK rarefaction, the Chao1 estimator, and Recon v2.1 estimates of unobserved clonotypes. Generation probabilities for all TCRbeta clonotypes obtained by the gDNA method from a handful of donors were computed using OLGA. Drawn from immuneACCESS, this table holds only the in-frame rearrangements with V and J called that TCRdb kept. Clones are partly lost; checked studies trace under half to an unresolved V gene and leave the rest unexplained. The V and J calls and clone size were taken over from that table, and D and trimming were inferred from the DNA. The sample records some 790,000 clones, over 55% of which are singletons. Of the sample, around 1.7% is held by the ten largest clones.

The donors were healthy, HIV-negative adults who had no recently reported acute infections or vaccinations. All donors were Caucasian adults living in Nashville, Tennessee, USA. CD4+ T cells were enriched by magnetic negative selection; naive cells were then positively selected on CD45RA, and the negative fraction formed the memory subset. Blood was obtained by leukapheresis, after which PBMCs were separated by Ficoll-Histopaque density gradient centrifugation and cryopreserved in liquid nitrogen vapor phase. Purity and quantity of every magnetically sorted T cell population were checked by analytical flow cytometry. Genomic DNA was isolated from each sorted fraction and quantified by UV absorbance on a Nanodrop 2000c. Details on this clone: The clone's antigen remains unknown. The sample holds no much larger clone one base away, and base qualities are not on file.

The germline V gene provides CDR1 SGHAT and CDR2 FQNNGV. The cysteine opens and the phenylalanine closes a CDR3 of 15 amino acids. Only the CDR3 DNA stays, 45 bases, in frame from base 1. The junction shows trimming of 1 base on V and 8 bases on J, and the gene matches do not reach 7 bases of it. The specimen was memory CD4+ T cells sorted from blood. The sample's cell subset or site label, in plain terms: CD45RA-negative fraction. Recombination linked TRBV11-2 to TRBJ1-4, and TRBD1 matches 7 of the central bases. This clonotype was sampled from a woman aged 25 to 45 in good health. The nucleotide sequence is given as TGTGCCAGCAGCTTAGGGCAGGGGGACGGAGAAAAACTGTTTTTT. Its product reads: CASSLGQGDGEKLFF.